Listed here are 19 T cell receptor beta chains from one sample, sequenced in a study of monozygotic twins with inflammatory bowel disease. TCRdb reprocessed the 5' RACE reads, keeping one entry per CDR3 protein, no DNA. The sample includes 200,000 to 250,000 distinct CDR3 sequences. The sequenced sample consisted of blood. The receptor source for this set is a human donor with ulcerative colitis or Crohn's disease, or a healthy co-twin of an affected twin (not recorded which).

This chain joins TRBV18 and TRBJ2-1; checking the TCRdb D call of TRBD1 is not possible without DNA. This CDR3 is 17 amino acids long. The germline CDR1 and CDR2 sequences are KGHSH and LQKENI. CDR3 sequence: CASSPFFPGGGNNEQFF.

The chain couples TRBV5-5 to TRBJ2-4; TCRdb designates TRBD1, a call that cannot be tested without DNA. The germline V gene has CDR1 SGHKS and CDR2 YYEKEE (reference sequence). The CDR3 loop spans 13 amino acids. This CDR3 reads CASSLAGQGIQYF.

The V call is TRBV4-1, the J call TRBJ2-7; TCRdb gives TRBD1 as the D gene, but with no DNA this cannot be confirmed. The CDR3 spans 13 residues. Germline-derived CDR1 and CDR2 are MGHRA and YSYEKL. CDR3 sequence reads: CASSNRQGDEQYF.

V and J are TRBV4-2 and TRBJ1-1; TCRdb selects TRBD1, and the lack of DNA leaves this call unchecked. The V gene's germline CDR1 is LGHNA and CDR2 YNFKEQ. The CDR3 runs to 15 residues. This chain's CDR3 is CASSQTRGGNTEAFF.

V is TRBV24-1 and J is TRBJ1-5; absent DNA, TCRdb's TRBD1 call cannot be checked. Germline CDR1 is KGHDR and CDR2 is SFDVKD. The CDR3 sequence is 15 residues long. This CDR3 reads CATSAAGPNNQPQHF.

The chain has TRBV7-9 and TRBJ1-1; the D gene TCRdb calls, TRBD1, cannot be checked with no DNA. The CDR3 extends over 16 amino acids. CDR1 and CDR2 (germline): SEHNR, FQNEAQ (reference sequence). CDR3 sequence reads: CASSPRGGVSNTEAFF. The full variable domain, in which reference TRBV7-9 and TRBJ1-1 provide the parts outside the CDR3, is DTGVSQNPRHKITKRGQNVTFRCDPISEHNRLYWYRQTLGQGPEFLTYFQNEAQLEKSRLLSDRFSAERPKGSFSTLEIQRTEQGDSAMYLCASSPRGGVSNTEAFFGQGTRLTVV.

The V call is TRBV19, the J call TRBJ2-3; the D call of TRBD1 rests on TCRdb alone, since no DNA is present to check it. Germline CDR1 is LNHDA and CDR2 is SQIVND (reference sequence). The CDR3 length is 16 residues. CDR3 sequence: CASSIEKGASTDTQYF.

J is TRBJ2-1 and V is TRBV5-8; the D call of TRBD1 rests on TCRdb alone, since no DNA is present to check it. CDR1 and CDR2 from the germline V gene are SGHTS and YDEGEE. This CDR3 has 15 amino acids. The CDR3: CASSPLGASYNEQFF.

The rearrangement joins TRBV6-1 to TRBJ2-1; the TCRdb call, TRBD1, lacks DNA for checking. From germline, CDR1 is MNHNS and CDR2 SASEGT. CDR3 length equals 13 residues. The CDR3 loop is CASSERGANEQFF.

This sequence joins TRBV2 and TRBJ1-2; TCRdb's assignment of TRBD1 cannot be checked, as there is no DNA. Germline V gene lookup returns CDR1 SNHLY and CDR2 FYNNEI. The CDR3 is made up of 17 amino acids. The CDR3 here is CASSEFTLATGPNGYTF. The variable domain in full, with the rest retrieved from reference TRBV2 and TRBJ1-2, is EPEVTQTPSHQVTQMGQEVILRCVPISNHLYFYWYRQILGQKVEFLVSFYNNEISEKSEIFDDQFSVERPDGSNFTLKIRSTKLEDSAMYFCASSEFTLATGPNGYTFGSGTRLTVV.

The V gene is TRBV7-9, the J gene TRBJ2-1; the D call of TRBD2 rests on TCRdb alone, since no DNA is present to check it. CDR3 size: 14 residues. Germline CDR1 reads SEHNR; CDR2 reads FQNEAQ (reference sequence). The CDR3 sequence is CASSPGLAKNEQFF.

The V gene is TRBV12-3 or TRBV12-4, the J gene TRBJ2-4; the TRBD1 assignment by TCRdb is unverifiable without DNA. This CDR3 comprises 14 residues. The CDR3 loop reads CASSREAAGNIQYF.

This sequence joins TRBV7-2 and TRBJ2-4; with no DNA, the TCRdb D assignment of TRBD2 cannot be verified. The CDR3 loop spans 16 amino acids. Germline V gene data show CDR1 as SGHTA and CDR2 as FQGNSA. Here the CDR3 reads CASSPLVTGAKNIQYF.

The chain joins TRBV5-1 to TRBJ2-1; TCRdb returns TRBD1, unconfirmable since there is no DNA. Germline V CDR1 and CDR2: SGHRS, YFSETQ. CDR3 length: 16 residues. The CDR3 sequence is CASSLEVTGGGNEQFF.

The chain carries TRBV7-2 and TRBJ2-1; the D call from TCRdb, TRBD1, cannot be confirmed without DNA. CDR1 is SGHTA and CDR2 is FQGNSA in the germline V gene. CDR3 length: 15 residues. CDR3 region: CASSLVRGPYNEQFF.

The chain recombines TRBV2 with TRBJ2-1; as DNA is missing, the TRBD1 call by TCRdb cannot be tested. Germline CDR1 is SNHLY and CDR2 is FYNNEI. This CDR3 region has 15 residues. CDR3: CASRRGTASYNEQFF. The full variable domain, completed using reference TRBV2 and TRBJ2-1, is EPEVTQTPSHQVTQMGQEVILRCVPISNHLYFYWYRQILGQKVEFLVSFYNNEISEKSEIFDDQFSVERPDGSNFTLKIRSTKLEDSAMYFCASRRGTASYNEQFFGPGTRLTVL.

The chain employs TRBV5-1 and TRBJ2-3; absent DNA, TCRdb's TRBD2 call cannot be checked. The CDR3 totals 16 residues. The germline V gene has CDR1 SGHRS and CDR2 YFSETQ. The chain's CDR3 is CASSHPTSGGTTTQYF.

The rearrangement joins TRBV9 to TRBJ1-2; TCRdb picks TRBD1, but there is no DNA to check that call. CDR1 is SGDLS and CDR2 is YYNGEE in the germline V gene. The CDR3 loop spans 13 amino acids. The chain's CDR3 is CASSVDVRDGYTF.

This chain's CDR3 is CASSPTPLDRTLYEQYF. The rearrangement links TRBV19 to TRBJ2-7; the D call of TRBD1 rests on TCRdb alone, since no DNA is present to check it. Germline lookup yields CDR1 LNHDA and CDR2 SQIVND (reference sequence). The CDR3 runs to 17 residues.